The TCR beta chain described here comes from a study of blood T cell repertoires in COVID-19. Measured with immunoSEQ multiplex PCR; TCRdb has only the in-frame clones, and not every one. The repertoire holds 250,000 to 300,000 clones, with approximately 85% as singletons. The V gene's germline CDR1 is SGHTA and CDR2 FQGNSA. The trim removed 1 base at V and 4 bases at J, leaving 3 bases unmatched. This CDR3 spans 17 amino acids. The source of this sequence is a woman between 50 and 59 years old who had recovered from COVID-19. The sequenced sample consisted of PBMCs or T cells enriched from blood (not recorded which). The genes are TRBV7-2 and TRBJ2-5, with 16 bases matching TRBD2. CDR3: CASSLEGLAGGGETQYF. In DNA, the CDR3 is TGTGCCAGCAGCTTAGAGGGACTAGCGGGAGGGGGAGAGACCCAGTACTTC.